The TCR beta chain described here comes from a study of T cells after yellow fever vaccination. Study-level points and caveats: By day 5 rather than day 15, the secondary response had peaked, though it was weaker. It was a small share of clonotypes that appeared in both CD4 and CD8 compartments.

The 5'RACE template-switching step produced TCR cDNA and added a universal primer site and UMIs. TCRdb itself ran the 5' RACE reads through MiXCR, one entry per CDR3 protein. Of hundreds of thousands of distinct CDR3 sequences listed, approximately 10% are singletons. V gave up 5 bases and J gave up 3 bases; unmatched junction bases: 15. CDR3 length: 18 amino acids. From germline, CDR1 is SNHLY and CDR2 FYNNEI. Comment on this clonotype: Its target is unknown.

The chain is built from TRBV2 and TRBJ2-5; 10 bases match TRBD1. The material was CD4+ T cells sorted from PBMCs, obtained 5 days after the yellow fever booster vaccination. This TCR derives from a man aged 18 to 29 who received the YFV17D yellow fever vaccine. CDR3 amino acids: CASSLNRWTGGREETQYF. For the CDR3, the DNA is TGTGCCAGCAGTCTTAACCGCTGGACAGGGGGAAGAGAAGAGACCCAGTACTTC.